Given below is one T cell receptor (beta chain) in context. Its antigen is still unknown. No base quality values were provided; no much bigger clone lies one nucleotide off. The source of the sample is a study of shared clonotypes between healthy human individuals (TCRdb year 2020). As for the study more broadly: A couple of women and three men aged 18 to 49 years were included in the cohort. To increase sequencing depth and limit assay-specific biases, TCR repertoire library preparation and sequencing were carried out by different laboratories using diverse techniques. Blood TCR repertoires of about 5 healthy adults were deeply sequenced to estimate repertoire size and the extent of clonotype sharing between individuals. Between about 0.9 and 8.9 billion PBMCs per donor were obtained by leukapheresis. For each donor, CD4 naive and CD4 memory were each run on three plates, CD8 naive on two plates, and CD8 memory on one plate.

General findings and caveats noted by the study authors: Pairwise subsampling led to the expectation that sequencing depth would affect the degree of clonotype sharing among donors. About 5% of naive CD4, 3.5% of naive CD8, about 2.5% of memory CD4, and around 0.4% of memory CD8 clonotypes were shared across a few donors. Naive subsets generally had larger estimated clonotype richness than memory subsets. Incomplete sequencing was indicated by rarefaction of sorted-subset datasets, despite the large sequencing depth. Sampling was restricted to blood, and TCR repertoires in tissues likely differ from the TCR repertoires found in blood. The small number of donors limited the genetic and exposure-history diversity represented. Compared with non-shared clonotypes, the clonotypes found in all four sorted-subset donors had higher generation probabilities.

CD8 naive samples were obtained by positive selection for CCR7 among CD45RO-negative cells, yielding a CD45RA+CCR7+ population from which TemRA cells were excluded. Healthy HIV-negative adults with no recently reported acute infections or vaccinations were included as donors. All donors were Caucasian adults living in Nashville, Tennessee, USA. Blood was obtained by leukapheresis, after which PBMCs were separated by Ficoll-Histopaque density gradient centrifugation and cryopreserved in liquid nitrogen vapor phase. Analytical flow cytometry was used to check the purity and quantity of each magnetically sorted T cell population. Genomic DNA was isolated from every sorted fraction and measured by UV absorbance on a Nanodrop 2000c. TCR CDR3 regions were amplified from genomic DNA by multiplex PCR using the deep immunoSEQ assay. Extracted genomic DNA from each cell subset was distributed evenly across all wells of several immunoSEQ 96-well plates, and each plate was treated as a replicate. For sorted subsets, approximately 0.2 ug of genomic DNA, equivalent to 25,000 to 35,000 T cell genomes, went into each replicate PCR. Purified libraries were measured with a Qubit 3.0 fluorometer, size-checked on a Bioanalyzer 2100, and measured again with the KAPA Library Quantification kit. Every immunoSEQ 96-well plate was sequenced on a separate single-read 150-cycle Illumina NextSeq 550 flow cell. The original pipeline was this. Because the immunoSEQ output held only junctional sequences and lacked quality scores, the filtering could not match the filtering applied to full-length reads. Sequences were annotated with PyIR, a Python wrapper for IgBLAST v1.9, using IMGT germline references to assign V/J genes and CDR3. Reads with weak V/J assignments (E-value above 1e-6), missing CDR3, stop codons, out-of-frame junctions, or ambiguous translated residues were removed. V3J clonotypes were defined by identical inferred V gene, J gene, and CDR3 amino acid sequence. To compute the percentage overlap between repertoires, the number of shared unique clonotypes was divided by the size of the smaller repertoire. Repertoire richness was assessed with RTK rarefaction, the Chao1 estimator, and Recon v2.1 estimates of unobserved clonotypes. Generation probabilities for all TCRbeta clonotypes obtained by the gDNA method from a handful of donors were computed using OLGA. This immuneACCESS table, as held by TCRdb, lists in-frame sequences with V and J called but not all clones. Of the missing ones, under half trace to an unresolved V gene in checked studies; the others have no known cause. That table gives V, J and clone size, and the DNA gave D and trimming. In this sample the table shows 660,000 or so clones, approximately 96% of which occur a single time. The ten largest clones represent roughly 0.1% of the sample.

V is clipped by 5 bases and J by 0 bases, and the sequence between their germline boundaries is 17 bases long. The CDR3 goes from the cysteine to the phenylalanine over 17 residues. Only CDR3 DNA remains: 51 bases, in frame from the first base. CDR1 is given as SGHAT and CDR2 as FQNNGV, both from the germline V gene. The receptor was isolated from a woman in her thirties in good health. The chain links TRBV11-2 with TRBJ2-4, with the D gene tentatively TRBD1 or TRBD2, based on 5 matching bases in each. Specimen: naive CD8+ T cells sorted from blood. The cell subset or site label for this specimen denotes: CD45RA+CCR7+. CDR3 reads: CASSADSPGLAKNIQYF. The DNA reads as follows: TGTGCCAGCAGCGCCGACAGCCCTGGACTAGCCAAAAACATTCAGTACTTC.